The rows below give T cell receptor beta chains drawn from one sample of a study of blood T cell repertoires in COVID-19. Profiled with immunoSEQ multiplex PCR; TCRdb holds only in-frame clones, not every one. The sample lists roughly 50,000 clones; roughly 88% were seen once. The sample comprised peripheral blood. The receptors come from a woman aged 55-75 years with acute or convalescent COVID-19. The CDR3 runs from the conserved cysteine through the conserved F or W. D genes are given only for firm matches.

d_call: TRBD2; v_call: TRBV5-5; cdr3_aa: CASSAGLAGVNTGELFF
d_call: NA; v_call: TRBV4-1; cdr3_aa: CASSQGDTSNQPQHF
d_call: TRBD2; v_call: TRBV30; cdr3_aa: CAWSQREADTQYF
d_call: TRBD1; v_call: TRBV19; cdr3_aa: CASSQDRGYYGYTF
d_call: TRBD2; v_call: TRBV6-6; cdr3_aa: CASSQTSGQETQYF
d_call: TRBD1; v_call: TRBV5-8; cdr3_aa: CASSVGQGTEAFF
d_call: TRBD1; v_call: TRBV10-1; cdr3_aa: CASSEPGQGAVGYGYTF
d_call: TRBD1; v_call: TRBV5-4; cdr3_aa: CASSFRRGQNEQYF
d_call: NA; v_call: TRBV18; cdr3_aa: CASSPAARNYGYTF
d_call: NA; v_call: TRBV4-1; cdr3_aa: CASSLLADNEQFF
d_call: NA; v_call: TRBV20-1; cdr3_aa: CSVKSYGYTF
d_call: NA; v_call: TRBV5-3; cdr3_aa: CARTMSPQSMNTEAFF
d_call: NA; v_call: TRBV5-6; cdr3_aa: CASSKRTIATEAFF
d_call: TRBD2; v_call: TRBV19; cdr3_aa: CASSVAGGPLDEQFF
d_call: TRBD2; v_call: TRBV19; cdr3_aa: CASSGGERVRGTQYF
d_call: TRBD1; v_call: TRBV4-2; cdr3_aa: CASSQDAGTGYAEAFF
d_call: NA; v_call: TRBV28; cdr3_aa: CASSPSYNEQFF
d_call: TRBD2; v_call: TRBV9; cdr3_aa: CASSSRTSGYRDTQYF
d_call: NA; v_call: TRBV12-3/TRBV12-4; cdr3_aa: CASRTRWYNEQFF
d_call: NA; v_call: TRBV18; cdr3_aa: CASSSVSGDQPQHF
d_call: TRBD2; v_call: TRBV27; cdr3_aa: CASSKTSGTLYNEQFF
d_call: TRBD2; v_call: TRBV4-1; cdr3_aa: CASSHSGGNEQFF